This section outlines one T cell receptor (beta chain) sequence together with its context. The antigen remains undetermined. This sample is drawn from a study of post-analysis software for immune sequencing data. Across the whole study: Patients with relapsing-remitting, secondary progressive and progressive-relapsing multiple sclerosis courses were all represented.

The library was made from cDNA and included unique molecular identifiers. TCRdb reprocessed the PCR reads via MiXCR and lists one record per CDR3 protein. The sample consists of around 400,000 distinct CDR3 sequences, roughly 35% of them appearing once. This CDR3 is 16 amino acids long. The V end lost 5 bases, the J end lost 0 bases, and 14 bases lay between the germline ends. Study results and limitations: In patients, five TRBV segments were more frequent than in controls, with TRBV5-6, TRBV5-1 and TRBV20-1 among them.

V is TRBV12-3 or TRBV12-4 and J is TRBJ1-5; D not resolved. The TCR comes from a girl aged 5-17 years with multiple sclerosis. The source material was blood. The CDR3 coding sequence is TGTGCCAGCAGTCTGCAGGCGGCCTATAGCAATCAGCCCCAGCATTTT. Amino acid sequence: CASSLQAAYSNQPQHF.